This note documents a single TCR beta chain sequence. This entry is derived from a study of blood T cell repertoires in COVID-19. Study-wide background: The study drew acute and convalescent COVID-19 samples from the United States, Italy and Spain. The analysed material was cDNA or gDNA that came from T cells, B-cell-depleted T cells, or PBMCs.

The CDR3 has 16 residues. The ends lost 0 bases at V and 15 bases at J; junction bases unmatched: 13. Per germline, CDR1 SGDLS and CDR2 YYNGEE. Clones were sequenced by immunoSEQ multiplex PCR, and TCRdb holds only the in-frame ones, with some missing. The profile shows some 150,000 clones, 80% to 90% of them singletons. The chain links TRBV9 to TRBJ1-6; 9 positions agree with TRBD1. Sequencing was carried out using peripheral blood. The clonotype comes from a woman aged 40 to 55 with acute or convalescent COVID-19. CDR3 nucleotides: TGTGCCAGCAGCGTAGGTCTGGGGACAGGGCAGAGCTTCCTCCACTTT. Translating gives CASSVGLGTGQSFLHF.